Given below is one T cell receptor (beta chain) in context. Its target is not known. This entry is derived from a study of STAT5B mutations in CD4+ large granular lymphocyte leukemia. CDR1 and CDR2 from the germline V gene are WNHNN and SYGVQD (reference sequence). The CDR3 extends over 15 amino acids. The ends were cut back, 8 bases at V and 2 bases at J, with 17 bases in the middle. Produced via immunoSEQ multiplex PCR; TCRdb's table is partial and in-frame only. The table lists around 30,000 clones, roughly four fifths of them singletons. Points from the study as a whole: Top patient clones used TRBV06 genes more often: 8/27 versus 2/35 in controls. CD4-sorted patient repertoires seemed more clonal than healthy CD4+ repertoires.

This chain connects TRBV10-1 to TRBJ2-3; weak D call: TRBD1 (6 bases). The specimen was CD4+ T cells from blood buffy coats. This receptor was taken from a human donor in good health. In DNA form, the CDR3 reads TGCGCCAGCCAGCAAGGACAGAAGATCACAGATACGCAGTATTTT. Amino acids: CASQQGQKITDTQYF.